Here is one T cell receptor (beta chain) with its context. There are a few counts of this clonotype. The target of this receptor is not known. No much larger clonotype is one base removed from it; base qualities were not supplied. The sample comes from a study of response to subunit inactivated influenza vaccine (dated by TCRdb to the late 2010s). General notes on the study: The study used deep quantitative T cell receptor repertoire profiling to track responses to a trivalent subunit inactivated influenza vaccine.

What the authors observed across the whole study: According to the authors, only a limited number of new T cells may be recruited by each seasonal influenza vaccination.

The method was RT-PCR. The run used an Illumina HiSeq 2500. TCRdb took the public reads, trimmed them with fastp at Q25, ran MiXCR for clone calling and kept in-frame beta chains. Rows are combined by CDR3 protein, so each entry shows the most common genes and DNA. The sample records hundreds of thousands of distinct CDR3 sequences, 14% of which are singletons. The ten largest clonotypes hold around 7.6% of the sample. CDR1 and CDR2, looked up from the germline V gene, are SGHDN and FVKESK. From cysteine to phenylalanine, the CDR3 is 13 amino acids long. The CDR3 DNA has 39 bases and is translated from base 1. V is pared back by 3 bases and J by 7 bases, with 9 bases lying between the germline termini.

The chain was built from TRBV14 and TRBJ1-4; the D gene is not confidently resolved. This sample comprised PBMCs from blood, obtained 14 to 15 days before vaccination. This receptor was obtained from a middle-aged man who received an inactivated influenza vaccine. Donor details come from another sample of the same person, matched by shared clones. The bases read TGTGCCAGCAGCCATTTTAGCGGTGAAAAACTGTTTTTT. Its translation is CASSHFSGEKLFF.